This is a list of T cell receptor beta chains from one sample in a study of T cell responses to AZD1222 COVID-19 vaccine. Data came from immunoSEQ multiplex PCR; TCRdb stores just in-frame clones and leaves some out. The sample has some 170,000 clones, approximately 90% seen once. The sample consisted of peripheral blood, taken 28 days after the second dose of the MenACWY control vaccine. These TCRs come from an adult who received the MenACWY meningococcal vaccine as a control. CDR3s include the opening cysteine and the closing phenylalanine or tryptophan. Each record gives: CDR3 protein, CDR3 DNA, clone size, D gene, V gene, CDR3 length, J gene. A D gene is named only where the DNA matches it firmly. Not every row has a clone size; where given, it reads once, few, many or a size class.

CASSLHGRKLFF TGTGCCAGCAGTTTACACGGGCGAAAACTGTTTTTT . . TRBV27 12 TRBJ1-4
CASSLAGGTYGYTF TGTGCCAGCAGCTTGGCCGGGGGTACCTATGGCTACACCTTC . . TRBV5-4 14 TRBJ1-2
CSAPLRGPLHF TGCAGTGCTCCACTAAGGGGACCCCTCCACTTT . . TRBV20-1 11 TRBJ1-6
CAWSGLTNYGYTF TGTGCCTGGAGTGGATTAACGAACTATGGCTACACCTTC . . TRBV30 13 TRBJ1-2
CASSYDGGTEAFF TGTGCCAGCAGTTATGACGGTGGCACTGAAGCTTTCTTT . . TRBV6-6 13 TRBJ1-1
CASSLDQQSFYNEQFF TGTGCCAGCAGCTTAGATCAACAATCCTTCTACAATGAGCAGTTCTTC . . TRBV7-9 16 TRBJ2-1
CAGGQDVYNEQFF TGTGCCGGCGGACAGGATGTTTACAATGAGCAGTTCTTC . TRBD1 TRBV6-5 13 TRBJ2-1
CASSSYRASPNRETQYF TGTGCCAGTAGTAGCTACAGGGCCTCCCCGAATCGAGAGACCCAGTACTTC . . TRBV19 17 TRBJ2-5
CASSFSAGETQYF TGTGCCAGCAGCTTTTCCGCCGGGGAGACCCAGTACTTC . . TRBV7-9 13 TRBJ2-5
CASSTSGSTDTQYF TGTGCCAGTAGTACTAGCGGGAGCACAGATACGCAGTATTTT once TRBD2 TRBV19 14 TRBJ2-3
CSVLLGDYGYTF TGCAGCGTTCTTTTGGGGGACTATGGCTACACCTTC few . TRBV29-1 12 TRBJ1-2
CASSFRSSYNSPLHF TGTGCCAGCAGTTTTCGCAGCTCCTATAATTCACCCCTCCACTTT . . TRBV28 15 TRBJ1-6
CASSQAGREPGELFF TGTGCCAGCAGCCAAGCCGGGCGGGAGCCCGGGGAGCTGTTTTTT . TRBD2 TRBV3-1/TRBV3-2 15 TRBJ2-2
CSASKQEQYF TGCAGTGCTAGTAAACAAGAGCAGTACTTC . . TRBV20-1 10 TRBJ2-7
CASTTGDKRPQHF TGTGCCAGCACCACAGGTGACAAAAGGCCCCAGCATTTT few . TRBV7-2 13 TRBJ1-5
CASSLGGRNQPQHF TGTGCCAGCAGCTTAGGGGGACGTAATCAGCCCCAGCATTTT . . TRBV13 14 TRBJ1-5
CASSQDRLRDRTYEQYF TGTGCCAGCAGCCAAGATAGATTGCGGGACAGAACCTACGAGCAGTACTTC . . TRBV3-1/TRBV3-2 17 TRBJ2-7
CASSHRTGDSGNTIYF TGTGCCAGCAGCCACCGGACAGGGGACTCTGGAAACACCATATATTTT few TRBD1 TRBV4-2 16 TRBJ1-3
CASSQDWLAGAGGNIQYF TGTGCCAGCAGCCAAGATTGGCTAGCGGGAGCCGGCGGCAACATTCAGTACTTC . TRBD2 TRBV4-2 18 TRBJ2-4
CASSESGMFLEQFF TGCGCCAGCAGCGAATCGGGAATGTTTTTGGAGCAGTTCTTC . . TRBV5-1 14 TRBJ2-1
CASSLNTGELFF TGTGCCAGCAGTTTGAACACCGGGGAGCTGTTTTTT . . TRBV12-3/TRBV12-4 12 TRBJ2-2
CASSQDYGANEKLFF TGCGCCAGCAGCCAAGATTATGGGGCTAATGAAAAACTGTTTTTT once . TRBV4-3 15 TRBJ1-4
CASSFSLLGQANTEAFF TGTGCCAGTAGTTTCTCGCTTCTCGGTCAGGCTAACACTGAAGCTTTCTTT . . TRBV19 17 TRBJ1-1
CASSSQPRDNQETQYF TGTGCCAGCAGTTCCCAACCACGCGACAACCAAGAGACCCAGTACTTC . . TRBV6-5 16 TRBJ2-5
CASSQRKTTYNEQFF TGCGCCAGCAGCCAACGTAAGACGACATACAATGAGCAGTTCTTC . . TRBV4-3 15 TRBJ2-1
CASSVGGTGGITAFF TGTGCCAGCAGCGTAGGTGGGACAGGGGGCATAACGGCTTTCTTT . TRBD1 TRBV9 15 TRBJ1-1
CSAREDTDTQYF TGCAGTGCTCGTGAGGACACAGATACGCAGTATTTT . . TRBV20-1 12 TRBJ2-3